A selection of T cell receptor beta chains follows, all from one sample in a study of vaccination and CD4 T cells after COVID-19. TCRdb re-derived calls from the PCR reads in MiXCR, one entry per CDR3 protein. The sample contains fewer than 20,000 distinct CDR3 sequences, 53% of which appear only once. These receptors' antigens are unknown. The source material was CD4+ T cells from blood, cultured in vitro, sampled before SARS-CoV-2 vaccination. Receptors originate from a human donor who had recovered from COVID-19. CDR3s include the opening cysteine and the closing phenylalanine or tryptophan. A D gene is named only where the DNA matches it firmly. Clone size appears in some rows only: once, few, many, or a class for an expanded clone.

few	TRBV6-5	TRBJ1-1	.	TGTGCCAGCAGTTACTCCGGACACAGGTCGGACACTGAAGCTTTCTTT	CASSYSGHRSDTEAFF
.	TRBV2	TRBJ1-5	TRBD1	TGTGCCAGCAGAGGGACAGGGGATCGGCCCCAGCATTTT	CASRGTGDRPQHF
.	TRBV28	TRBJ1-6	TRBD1	TGTGCCAGCAGAGTCTCAAAGACAGGGCGCCATTCACCCCTCCACTTT	CASRVSKTGRHSPLHF
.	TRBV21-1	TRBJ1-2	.	TGTGCCAGCAGCCGGGACAGGGCACCCTACACCTTC	CASSRDRAPYTF
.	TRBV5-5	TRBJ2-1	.	TGTGCCAGCAGCGTCGGATATGAGCAGTTCTTC	CASSVGYEQFF
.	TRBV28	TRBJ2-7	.	TGTGCCAGCAACGCAGCTCAAAGGTACGAGCAGTACTTC	CASNAAQRYEQYF
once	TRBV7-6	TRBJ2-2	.	TGTGCTAGCAGCTTAGAGCCGGGGGCTTTCACCGGGGAGCTGTTTTTT	CASSLEPGAFTGELFF
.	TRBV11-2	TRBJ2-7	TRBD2	TGTGCCAGCCGGCAGGGCGGGAGCTCCTACGAGCAGTACTTC	CASRQGGSSYEQYF
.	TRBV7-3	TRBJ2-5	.	TGTGCCAGCAGCCCGGGTGGCGGAGAGACCCAGTACTTC	CASSPGGGETQYF
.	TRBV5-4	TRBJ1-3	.	TGTGCCAGCAGCCCAGAGATCTCTGGAAACACCATATATTTT	CASSPEISGNTIYF
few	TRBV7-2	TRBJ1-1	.	TGTGCCAGCAGCGCGGACATGAACACTGAAGCTTTCTTT	CASSADMNTEAFF
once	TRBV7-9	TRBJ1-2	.	TGTGCCAGCAGCTTATCCCAGCAGGGCTACACCTTC	CASSLSQQGYTF
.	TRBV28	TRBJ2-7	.	TGTGCCAGCAGACCTCGGGACGGCATCTCCTACGAGCAGTACTTC	CASRPRDGISYEQYF
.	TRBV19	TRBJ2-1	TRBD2	TGTGCCAGTAGACAACTAGCGGGGGACATTAGTGAGCAGTTCTTC	CASRQLAGDISEQFF
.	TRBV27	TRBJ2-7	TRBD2	TGTGCCAGCAGTCGATACGGATCTAGCGGGAGTTACGAGCAGTACTTC	CASSRYGSSGSYEQYF
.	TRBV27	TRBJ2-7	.	TGTGCCAGCAGTTTACGGGTTTTACCCTCCTACGAGCAGTACTTC	CASSLRVLPSYEQYF
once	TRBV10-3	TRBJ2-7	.	TGTGCCATCAGTGAGTCGTTTGGGCTCTCCTACGAGCAGTACTTC	CAISESFGLSYEQYF
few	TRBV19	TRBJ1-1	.	TGTGCCAGTAGTACCAGGGACGGGCCGAACACTGAAGCTTTCTTT	CASSTRDGPNTEAFF
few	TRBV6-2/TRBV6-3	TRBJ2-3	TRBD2	TGTGCCAGCAGTTCCCTACCCCGGACTAGCGGAGGTCTCGATACGCAGTATTTT	CASSSLPRTSGGLDTQYF
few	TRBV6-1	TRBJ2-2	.	TGTGCCAGCAGTGATCAGCCGGACACCGGGGAGCTGTTTTTT	CASSDQPDTGELFF
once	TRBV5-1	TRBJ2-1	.	TGCGCCAGCAGCTTGGTGGTAGTCGACTCCTACAATGAGCAGTTCTTC	CASSLVVVDSYNEQFF
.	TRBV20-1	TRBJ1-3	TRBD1	TGCAGTGCTCAGATTAGAGACAGCGGGACAGGGAGAGGGACTGGAAACACCATATATTTT	CSAQIRDSGTGRGTGNTIYF
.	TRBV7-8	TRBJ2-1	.	TGTGCCAGCAGCTTGGGAGCGAGGAGCAACAATGAGCAGTTCTTC	CASSLGARSNNEQFF
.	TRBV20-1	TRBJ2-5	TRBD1	TGCAGTGCTCGGGGACAGGGGGCCCCTGAAGAGACCCAGTACTTC	CSARGQGAPEETQYF
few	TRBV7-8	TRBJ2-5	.	TGTGCCAGCAGCCGACAAGAGACCCAGTACTTC	CASSRQETQYF
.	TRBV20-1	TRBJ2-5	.	TGCAGTGCTAGAATGGCGCTAGCGAACCACTTGGTGACCCAGTACTTC	CSARMALANHLVTQYF
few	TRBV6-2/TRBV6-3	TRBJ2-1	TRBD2	TGTGCCAGCAGCCATGAGATAGCGGGATCCAATGAGCAGTTCTTC	CASSHEIAGSNEQFF